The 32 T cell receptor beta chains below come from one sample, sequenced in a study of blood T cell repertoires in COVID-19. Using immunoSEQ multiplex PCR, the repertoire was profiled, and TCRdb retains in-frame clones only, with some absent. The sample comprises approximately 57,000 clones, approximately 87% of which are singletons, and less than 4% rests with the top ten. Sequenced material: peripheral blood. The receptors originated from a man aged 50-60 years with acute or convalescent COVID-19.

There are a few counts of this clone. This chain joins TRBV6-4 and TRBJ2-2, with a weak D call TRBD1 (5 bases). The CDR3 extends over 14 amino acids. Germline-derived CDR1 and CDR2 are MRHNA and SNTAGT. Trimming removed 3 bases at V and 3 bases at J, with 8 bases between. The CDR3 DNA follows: TGTGCCAGCAGTGAAGGGGTAGACACCGGGGAGCTGTTTTTT. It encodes CASSEGVDTGELFF.

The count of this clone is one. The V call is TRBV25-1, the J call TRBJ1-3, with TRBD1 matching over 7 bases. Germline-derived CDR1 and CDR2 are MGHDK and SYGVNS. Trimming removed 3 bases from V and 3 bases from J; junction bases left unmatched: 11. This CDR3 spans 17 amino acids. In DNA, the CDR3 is TGTGCCAGCAGTGAGCTGAGACAGGGAGTAGGTGGAAACACCATATATTTT. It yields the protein CASSELRQGVGGNTIYF.

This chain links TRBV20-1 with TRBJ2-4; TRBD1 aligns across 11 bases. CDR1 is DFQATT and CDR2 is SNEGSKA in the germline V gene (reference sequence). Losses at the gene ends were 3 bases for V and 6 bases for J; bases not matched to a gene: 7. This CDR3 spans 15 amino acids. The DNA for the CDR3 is TGCAGTGCTAGTTATGGGACAGGGGGGTTAAACATTCAGTACTTC. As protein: CSASYGTGGLNIQYF.

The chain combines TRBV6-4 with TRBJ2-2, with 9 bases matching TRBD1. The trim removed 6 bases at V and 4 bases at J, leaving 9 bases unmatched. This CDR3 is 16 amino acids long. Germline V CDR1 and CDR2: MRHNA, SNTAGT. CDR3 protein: CASRLRDRESTGELFF. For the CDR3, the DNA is TGTGCCAGCAGGCTCCGGGACAGGGAGAGCACCGGGGAGCTGTTTTTT.

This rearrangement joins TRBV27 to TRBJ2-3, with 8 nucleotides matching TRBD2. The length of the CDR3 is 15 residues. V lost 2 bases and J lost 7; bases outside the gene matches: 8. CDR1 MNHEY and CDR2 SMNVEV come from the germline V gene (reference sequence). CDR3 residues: CASSLGPRTSNTQYF. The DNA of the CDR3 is TGTGCCAGCAGTTTAGGCCCAAGGACTAGCAATACGCAGTATTTT.

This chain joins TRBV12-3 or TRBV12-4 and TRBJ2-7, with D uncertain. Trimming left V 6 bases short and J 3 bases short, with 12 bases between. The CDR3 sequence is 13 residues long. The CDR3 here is CASSPPPYYEQYF. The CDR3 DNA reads TGTGCCAGCAGCCCTCCCCCCTACTACGAGCAGTACTTC.

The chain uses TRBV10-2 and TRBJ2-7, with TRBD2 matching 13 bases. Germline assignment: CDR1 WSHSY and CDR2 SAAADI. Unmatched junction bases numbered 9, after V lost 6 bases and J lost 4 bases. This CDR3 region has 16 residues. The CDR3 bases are TGCGCCAGCAGGGGACTAGCGGGGATCCCAGGGTACGAGCAGTACTTC. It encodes CASRGLAGIPGYEQYF.

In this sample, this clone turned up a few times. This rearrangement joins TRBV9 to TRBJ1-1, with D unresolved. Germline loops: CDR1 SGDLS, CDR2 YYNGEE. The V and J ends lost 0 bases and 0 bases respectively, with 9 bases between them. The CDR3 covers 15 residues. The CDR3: CASSVGGGMNTEAFF. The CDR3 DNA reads TGTGCCAGCAGCGTAGGGGGAGGAATGAACACTGAAGCTTTCTTT.

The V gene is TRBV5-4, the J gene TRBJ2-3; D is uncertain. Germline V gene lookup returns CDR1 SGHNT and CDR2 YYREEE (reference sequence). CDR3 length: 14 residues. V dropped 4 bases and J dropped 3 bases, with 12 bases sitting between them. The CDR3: CASSRESRTDTQYF. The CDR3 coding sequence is TGTGCCAGCAGCCGAGAATCGAGGACAGATACGCAGTATTTT.

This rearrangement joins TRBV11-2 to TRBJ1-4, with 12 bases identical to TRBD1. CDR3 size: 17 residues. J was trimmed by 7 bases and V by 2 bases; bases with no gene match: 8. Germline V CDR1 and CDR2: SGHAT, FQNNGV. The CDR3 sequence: CASSLTGQGAVVEKLFF. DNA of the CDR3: TGTGCCAGCAGCTTAACGGGACAGGGGGCGGTGGTTGAAAAACTGTTTTTT. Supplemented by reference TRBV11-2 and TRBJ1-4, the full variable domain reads EAGVAQSPRYKIIEKRQSVAFWCNPISGHATLYWYQQILGQGPKLLIQFQNNGVVDDSQLPKDRFSAERLKGVDSTLKIQPAKLEDSAVYLCASSLTGQGAVVEKLFFGSGTQLSVL.

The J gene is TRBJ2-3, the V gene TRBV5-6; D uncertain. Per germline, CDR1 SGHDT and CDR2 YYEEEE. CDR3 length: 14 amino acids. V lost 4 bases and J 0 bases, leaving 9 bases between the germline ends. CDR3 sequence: CASSITGSTDTQYF. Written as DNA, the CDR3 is TGTGCCAGCAGCATAACCGGGAGCACAGATACGCAGTATTTT.

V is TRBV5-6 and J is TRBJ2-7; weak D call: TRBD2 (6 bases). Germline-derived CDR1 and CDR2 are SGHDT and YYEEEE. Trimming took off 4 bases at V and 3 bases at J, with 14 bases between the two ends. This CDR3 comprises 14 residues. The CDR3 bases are TGTGCCAGCAGCGCCGAACTAGCTGACTACGAGCAGTACTTC. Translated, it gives CASSAELADYEQYF.

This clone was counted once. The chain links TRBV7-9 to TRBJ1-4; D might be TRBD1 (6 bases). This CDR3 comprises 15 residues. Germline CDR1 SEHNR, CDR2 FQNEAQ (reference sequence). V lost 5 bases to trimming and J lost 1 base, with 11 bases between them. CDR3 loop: CASSPLTGTNEKLFF. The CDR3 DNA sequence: TGTGCCAGCAGCCCATTGACAGGAACTAATGAAAAACTGTTTTTT.

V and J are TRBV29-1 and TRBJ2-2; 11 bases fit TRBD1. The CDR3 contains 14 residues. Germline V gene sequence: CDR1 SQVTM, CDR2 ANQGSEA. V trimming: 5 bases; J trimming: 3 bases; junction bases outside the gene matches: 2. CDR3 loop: CSVTGQGDTGELFF. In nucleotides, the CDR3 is TGCAGCGTTACGGGACAGGGGGACACCGGGGAGCTGTTTTTT.

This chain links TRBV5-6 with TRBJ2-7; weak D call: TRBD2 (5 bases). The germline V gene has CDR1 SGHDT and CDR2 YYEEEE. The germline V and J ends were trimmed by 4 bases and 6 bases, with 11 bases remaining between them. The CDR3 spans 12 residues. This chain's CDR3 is CASSPSGSEQYF. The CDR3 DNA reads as TGTGCCAGCAGCCCATCGGGGTCCGAGCAGTACTTC.

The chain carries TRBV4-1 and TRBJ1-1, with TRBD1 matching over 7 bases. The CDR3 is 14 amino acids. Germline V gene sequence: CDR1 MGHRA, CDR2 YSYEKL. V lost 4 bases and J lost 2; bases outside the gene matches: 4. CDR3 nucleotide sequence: TGCGCCAGCAGCCTTAGGGACAGTAACACTGAAGCTTTCTTT. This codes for CASSLRDSNTEAFF.

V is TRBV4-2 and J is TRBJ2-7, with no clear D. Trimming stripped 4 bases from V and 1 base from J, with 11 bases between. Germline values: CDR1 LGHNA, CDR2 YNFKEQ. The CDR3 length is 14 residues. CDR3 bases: TGTGCCAGCAGCCCCTGGGCCGCGTCCTACGAGCAGTACTTC. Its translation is CASSPWAASYEQYF.

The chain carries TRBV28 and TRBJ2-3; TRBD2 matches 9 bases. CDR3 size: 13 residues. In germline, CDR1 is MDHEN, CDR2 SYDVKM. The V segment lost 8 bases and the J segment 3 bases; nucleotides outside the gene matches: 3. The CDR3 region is CASRSGSTDTQYF. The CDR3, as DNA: TGTGCCAGCCGTAGCGGGAGTACAGATACGCAGTATTTT. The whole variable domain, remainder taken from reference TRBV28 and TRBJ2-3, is DVKVTQSSRYLVKRTGEKVFLECVQDMDHENMFWYRQDPGLGLRLIYFSYDVKMKEKGDIPEGYSVSREKKERFSLILESASTNQTSMYLCASRSGSTDTQYFGPGTRLTVL.

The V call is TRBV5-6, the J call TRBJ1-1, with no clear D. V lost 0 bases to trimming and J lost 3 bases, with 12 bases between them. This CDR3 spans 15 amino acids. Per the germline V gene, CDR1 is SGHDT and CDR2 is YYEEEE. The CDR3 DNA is TGTGCCAGCAGCTTGGCGGCGGGCCCTTACACTGAAGCTTTCTTT. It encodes CASSLAAGPYTEAFF.

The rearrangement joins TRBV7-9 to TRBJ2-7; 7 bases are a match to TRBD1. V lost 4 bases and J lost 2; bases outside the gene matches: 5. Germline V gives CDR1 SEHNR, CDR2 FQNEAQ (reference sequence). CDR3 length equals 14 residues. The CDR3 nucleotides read TGTGCCAGCAGCTCACAGGGGAATACCTACGAGCAGTACTTC. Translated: CASSSQGNTYEQYF.

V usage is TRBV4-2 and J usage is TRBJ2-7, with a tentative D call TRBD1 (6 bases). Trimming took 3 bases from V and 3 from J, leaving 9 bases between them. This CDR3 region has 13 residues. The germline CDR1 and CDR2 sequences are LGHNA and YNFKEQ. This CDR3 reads CASSQMDSYEQYF. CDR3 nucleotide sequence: TGTGCCAGCAGCCAGATGGACAGCTACGAGCAGTACTTC.

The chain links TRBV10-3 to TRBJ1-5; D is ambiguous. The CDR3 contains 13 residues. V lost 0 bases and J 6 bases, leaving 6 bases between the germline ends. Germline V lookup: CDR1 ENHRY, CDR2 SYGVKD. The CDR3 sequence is CAISESTRQPQHF. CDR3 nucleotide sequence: TGTGCCATCAGTGAGTCGACACGTCAGCCCCAGCATTTT.

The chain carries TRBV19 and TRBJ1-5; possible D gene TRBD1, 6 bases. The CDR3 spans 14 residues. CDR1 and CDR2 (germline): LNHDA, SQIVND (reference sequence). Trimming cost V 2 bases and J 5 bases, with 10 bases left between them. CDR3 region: CASSIWDTDQPQHF. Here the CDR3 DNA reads TGTGCCAGTAGTATATGGGACACTGATCAGCCCCAGCATTTT.

This CDR3 reads CASSDNHRTYQETQYF. DNA for the CDR3: TGTGCCAGCAGTGACAACCACAGGACATACCAAGAGACCCAGTACTTC. The V gene is TRBV28, the J gene TRBJ2-5; weak D call: TRBD1 (5 bases). Between the trimmed V and J ends, which lost 5 bases and 0 bases, there was a span of 16 bases. The CDR3 sequence is 16 residues long. Germline V gene lookup returns CDR1 MDHEN and CDR2 SYDVKM.

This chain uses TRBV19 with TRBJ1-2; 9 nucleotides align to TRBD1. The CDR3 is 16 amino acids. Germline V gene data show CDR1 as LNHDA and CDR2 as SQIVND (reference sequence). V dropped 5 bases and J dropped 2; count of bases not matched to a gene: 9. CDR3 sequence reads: CASSVGGTGRNYGYTF. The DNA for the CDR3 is TGTGCCAGTAGTGTAGGAGGGACAGGGCGAAACTATGGCTACACCTTC.

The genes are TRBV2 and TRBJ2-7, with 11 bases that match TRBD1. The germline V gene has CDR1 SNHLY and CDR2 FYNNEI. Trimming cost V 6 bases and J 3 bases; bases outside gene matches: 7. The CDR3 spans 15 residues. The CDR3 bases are TGTGCCAGCAGGGGGACAGGGGGAGATAACTACGAGCAGTACTTC. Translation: CASRGTGGDNYEQYF.

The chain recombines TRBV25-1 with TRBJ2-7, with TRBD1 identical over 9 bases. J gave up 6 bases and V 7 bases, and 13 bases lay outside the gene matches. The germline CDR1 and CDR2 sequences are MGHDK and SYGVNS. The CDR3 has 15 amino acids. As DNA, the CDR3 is TGTGCCAGCAATGAGAGAGACAGGGGGATCTGCGAGCAGTACTTC. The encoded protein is CASNERDRGICEQYF.

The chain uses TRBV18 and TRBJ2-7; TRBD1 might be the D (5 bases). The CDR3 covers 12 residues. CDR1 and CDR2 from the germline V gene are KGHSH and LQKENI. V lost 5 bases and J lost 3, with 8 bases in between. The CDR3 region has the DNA TGTGCCAGCTCATCCGACAGCTACGAGCAGTACTTC. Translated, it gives CASSSDSYEQYF.

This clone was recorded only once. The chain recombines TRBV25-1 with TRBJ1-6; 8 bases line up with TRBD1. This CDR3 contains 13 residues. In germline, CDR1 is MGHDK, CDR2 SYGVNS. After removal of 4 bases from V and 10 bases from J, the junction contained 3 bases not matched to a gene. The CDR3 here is CASSGQGTSPLHF. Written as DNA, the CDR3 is TGTGCCAGCAGTGGACAGGGGACCTCACCCCTCCACTTT.

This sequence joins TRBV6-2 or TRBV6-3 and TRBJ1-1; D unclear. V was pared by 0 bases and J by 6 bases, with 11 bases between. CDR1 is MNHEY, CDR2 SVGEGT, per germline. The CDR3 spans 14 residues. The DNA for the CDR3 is TGTGCCAGCAGTTACTCGCAACGGGTCGCTGAAGCTTTCTTT. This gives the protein CASSYSQRVAEAFF.

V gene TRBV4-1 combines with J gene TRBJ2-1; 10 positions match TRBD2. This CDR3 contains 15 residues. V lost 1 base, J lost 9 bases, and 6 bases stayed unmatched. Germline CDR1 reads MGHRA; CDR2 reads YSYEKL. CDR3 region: CASSQGSGGAGEQFF. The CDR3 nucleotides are TGCGCCAGCAGCCAAGGAAGCGGGGGGGCAGGTGAGCAGTTCTTC.

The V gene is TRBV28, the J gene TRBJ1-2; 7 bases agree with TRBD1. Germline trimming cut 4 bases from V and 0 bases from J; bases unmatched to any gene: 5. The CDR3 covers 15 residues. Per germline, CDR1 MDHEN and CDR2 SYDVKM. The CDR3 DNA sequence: TGTGCCAGCAGTTACCGGGACAGAGCTAACTATGGCTACACCTTC. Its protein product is CASSYRDRANYGYTF.